This T cell receptor (beta chain) was captured in a study of cytomegalovirus exposure and HLA in healthy donors. In the study overall: The Caucasian-associated ancestry cluster contained approximately 81% of the approximately 390 genotyped donors.

The PCR used 60 Vbeta and 13 Jbeta primers. Sequencing was performed with immunoSEQ multiplex PCR; in TCRdb, only in-frame clones are kept and a portion is missing. The table includes around 180,000 clones, over 70% detected once. In regard to this clone: Its target is unknown.

Study outcomes and limitations: TCR association rates varied by HLA locus in a later analysis, with DRB1 highest and HLA-C lowest. A reported reduction in N-insertions relative to the roughly 710-donor mean was seen in an Asian-associated ancestry cluster in a later analysis.

The sequenced material came from PBMCs. The source of this sequence is a woman aged 45 to 65 in good health and CMV-seronegative.

The CDR3 reads CASTRTSGGASGELFF. The DNA of the CDR3 is TGCGCCAGCACTCGGACTAGCGGGGGGGCCTCCGGGGAGCTGTTTTTT. The chain carries TRBV4-3 and TRBJ2-2, with 15 nucleotides matching TRBD2. The CDR3 consists of 16 residues. Losses at the gene ends were 7 bases for V and 6 bases for J; bases not matched to a gene: 6. Germline CDR1 and CDR2: LGHNA and YSLEER.